A selection of T cell receptor beta chains follows, all from one sample in a study of T cell repertoires in cytomegalovirus infection. TCRdb analysed the reads with MiXCR anew, one entry per CDR3 protein. The sample yields around 170,000 distinct CDR3 sequences, roughly 17% seen once. Sample: CD8+ T cells from PBMCs. All receptors come from a human donor in good health (CMV status not recorded). Some clones in this sample may be carry-over from other donors' samples. Both conserved end residues are part of each CDR3. Each record gives: V gene, J gene, clone size, D gene, CDR3 DNA, CDR3 protein. The D gene is left open where the match is weak. Clone size, where shown, is once, few, many, or a class for clones that have expanded.

>TRBV28|TRBJ2-7|few|NA
TGTGCCAGCAGCCTCGGGCGGGTCTGGAACTACGAGCAGTACTTC
CASSLGRVWNYEQYF
>TRBV12-3/TRBV12-4|TRBJ2-5|NA|TRBD1
TGTGCCAGCAGTTGGACAGGGGGGACCCAGTACTTC
CASSWTGGTQYF
>TRBV12-3/TRBV12-4|TRBJ2-1|NA|TRBD2
TGTGCCAGCAGTTTCCGGGGGGGGAACGGTGATGAGCAGTTCTTC
CASSFRGGNGDEQFF
>TRBV11-2|TRBJ2-7|NA|NA
TGTGCCAGCAGTCCCCTAGGGGGTATCGTCTACGAGCAGTACTTC
CASSPLGGIVYEQYF
>TRBV5-1|TRBJ2-7|NA|TRBD1
TGCGCCAGCAGCACTGGACAGGGGACCTACGAGCAGTACTTC
CASSTGQGTYEQYF
>TRBV12-3/TRBV12-4|TRBJ2-7|NA|TRBD2
TGTGCCAGCAGATTAGCGGGAGGGCCCTACGAGCAGTACTTC
CASRLAGGPYEQYF
>TRBV7-2|TRBJ1-1|NA|NA
TGTGCCAGCAGCTTATCATACACTGAAGCTTTCTTT
CASSLSYTEAFF
>TRBV7-9|TRBJ2-7|few|NA
TGTGCCAGCAGCTTCGTAAGATACCCCTACGAGCAGTACTTC
CASSFVRYPYEQYF
>TRBV2|TRBJ2-7|NA|NA
TGTGCCAGCAGGGGGCGAGTGGACGAGCAGTACTTC
CASRGRVDEQYF
>TRBV12-5|TRBJ1-1|NA|NA
TGTGCTAGTTCAGGGTCGGGCACTGAAGCTTTCTTT
CASSGSGTEAFF
>TRBV7-6|TRBJ2-1|NA|TRBD1
TGTGCCAGCAGCTCGGACAGGTCCTACAATGAGCAGTTCTTC
CASSSDRSYNEQFF
>TRBV7-8|TRBJ2-1|many|TRBD2
TGTGCCAGCATCATTCCCGGGGGGATCCCCCCTAATGAGCAGTTCTTC
CASIIPGGIPPNEQFF
>TRBV2|TRBJ1-5|NA|NA
TGTGCCAGCAGTGAGGGCTTTTCAACCCCAAGCCATCAGCCCCAGCATTTT
CASSEGFSTPSHQPQHF
>TRBV7-8|TRBJ2-2|NA|TRBD2
TGTGCCAGCAGCTTACCCCGGACTAGCGGGGGGAACACCGGGGAGCTGTTTTTT
CASSLPRTSGGNTGELFF
>TRBV7-8|TRBJ2-5|few|TRBD2
TGTGCCAGCAGCTTATTCGGCGGGAGGCAGTACTTC
CASSLFGGRQYF
>TRBV9|TRBJ2-1|few|TRBD1
TGTGCCAGCAGCGCTCGCACCGGGACAGGACGCTTGGATGAGCAGTTCTTC
CASSARTGTGRLDEQFF
>TRBV9|TRBJ2-1|few|NA
TGTGCCAGCAGCGGGTCCGGAGGGGGGACTTACAATGAGCAGTTCTTC
CASSGSGGGTYNEQFF
>TRBV11-2|TRBJ2-1|NA|TRBD2
TGTGCCAGCAGCTTAGAGGGCGGGAGTAAGAATGAGCAGTTCTTC
CASSLEGGSKNEQFF
>TRBV5-5|TRBJ2-7|few|NA
TGTGCCAGCAGCTTGAGGGGTAGCGCCTACGAGCAGTACTTC
CASSLRGSAYEQYF
>TRBV7-9|TRBJ1-2|few|TRBD1
TGTGCCAGCAGCTTAGGTGGACAGGGGGCAATCAGTGGCTACACCTTC
CASSLGGQGAISGYTF